This TCR beta chain stems from a study of T cell responses to AZD1222 COVID-19 vaccine. Produced via immunoSEQ multiplex PCR; TCRdb's table is partial and in-frame only. The table includes 150,000 to 170,000 clones, 85% to 90% detected once. V lost 1 base, J lost 2 bases, and 11 bases lay in between. The CDR3 consists of 15 residues. Germline assignment: CDR1 MNHNS and CDR2 SASEGT. The sequencing here drew on peripheral blood, taken on day 0 of MenACWY control vaccination. This chain joins TRBV6-1 and TRBJ1-1, with a tentative D call TRBD1 (5 bases). This sequence was found in an adult in good health. This CDR3 reads CASSEVGRVNTEAFF. CDR3 in DNA: TGTGCCAGCAGTGAAGTAGGCAGGGTTAACACTGAAGCTTTCTTT.